The T cell receptor (beta chain) described here comes from a study of T cell repertoires in cytomegalovirus infection (dated by TCRdb to the late 2010s). Regarding the complete study: Peptide stimulations targeted recently identified HLA-C-restricted CMV epitopes, whose presentation resists viral immunomodulation, together with well-studied HLA-B-restricted epitopes. Donor HLA type was relevant to the analysis, as public TCR beta signatures indicated carriage of CMV infection together with the matching HLA type.

Per the publication, the treatment or condition label means: in vitro stimulation with specific CMV peptide epitopes to enrich CMV-specific T cells. For this clonotype: Its antigen target is currently unknown. Nothing much larger sits one base from this clone, and base qualities are not available.

Its CDR3 holds 15 amino acids, cysteine through phenylalanine. The entry retains the CDR3 DNA only, 45 bases that are in frame from base 1. From V the trimming removes 1 base and from J it removes 4 bases, while the gene matches leave 3 bases of the junction unaccounted for. CDR1 and CDR2, looked up from the germline V gene (reference sequence), are LNHNV and YYDKDF. Summary of the overall study and its limitations: Cumulative frequency of public TCR beta family members discriminated carriers of CMV infection plus the relevant HLA type in this cohort and an independent approximately 400-donor cohort. The ex vivo response was dominated by HLA-C-restricted CMV-specific TCR beta clonotypes, and the single most frequent clonotype in two of eight donors was supplied by these HLA-C-restricted clonotypes.

TCRdb names Illumina HiSeq 1500 as the instrument used. TCRdb reprocessing: public reads trimmed at Q25 with fastp, clones called with MiXCR, in-frame beta chains kept. Rows are combined by CDR3 protein, so each entry shows the most common genes and DNA. The sample table holds about a million distinct CDR3 sequences, of which roughly a third were seen once. Jointly, the top ten make up 13% of the sample. The clonotype originates from a human donor in good health (CMV status not recorded). Some clones in this sample may be carry-over from other donors' samples. The sample here was cultured CD8+ T cells from PBMCs, taken from culture after CMV antigen stimulation. The chain was built from TRBV15 and TRBJ2-5, with TRBD1 matching 10 junction bases. The DNA sequence follows: TGTGCCACCAGCAGAGGACAGGGGGCGCGAGAGACCCAGTACTTC. The translation is CATSRGQGARETQYF.